This TCR beta chain emerged from a study of cytomegalovirus exposure and HLA in healthy donors. Whole-study findings and limits: The authors enumerated 150 to 200 TCR beta chains as linked to cytomegalovirus. Subsequent analysis of the 100 to 150 validation repertoires found a tendency for first-cohort TCR clusters to co-occur. With high specificity and sensitivity, the classifier reportedly diagnosed cytomegalovirus status.

CDR1 is SGHNT and CDR2 is YYREEE in the germline V gene (reference sequence). The CDR3 sequence is 12 residues long. The V end lost 4 bases, the J end lost 10 bases, and 12 bases lay between the germline ends. The repertoire was sequenced with immunoSEQ multiplex PCR; TCRdb's copy has only in-frame clones and lacks some. The sample records about 130,000 clones, 90% to 97% being singletons. Note on this clone: Antigen unknown.

The sample taken for sequencing was PBMCs. This sequence was found in a man between 18 and 35 years old in good health and CMV-seronegative. The rearrangement links TRBV5-4 to TRBJ2-1; the D gene could be TRBD1 or TRBD2 (7 bases each). The CDR3 spells CASSLGGGEQFF. CDR3 DNA sequence: TGTGCCAGCAGCCTGGGAGGGGGCGAGCAGTTCTTC.